These 28 T cell receptor beta chains were all obtained from the same sample, sequenced in a study of OX40 agonist ivuxolimab in advanced cancers. Only in-frame clones appear in the TCRdb table, and some are missing; sequencing was by immunoSEQ multiplex PCR. Here the sample spans tens of thousands of clones, 89% being singletons. The material was CD4+ or CD8+ T cells sorted from blood, obtained in a trial of the OX40 agonist ivuxolimab. The receptors come from an adult with an advanced solid tumor such as melanoma, head and neck, liver or kidney cancer.

This chain links TRBV19 with TRBJ2-2; the D gene is possibly TRBD2 (6 bases). CDR3 size: 16 residues. Germline loops: CDR1 LNHDA, CDR2 SQIVND (reference sequence). Trimming pared 4 bases from V and 4 bases from J, leaving 16 bases between. CDR3 nucleotide sequence: TGTGCCAGTAGTAGGGGGACGGGAGACTCCACCGGGGAGCTGTTTTTT. It yields the protein CASSRGTGDSTGELFF.

This sequence joins TRBV4-1 and TRBJ1-1, with D maybe TRBD1 (5 bases). Deletions cut 7 bases from V and 1 base from J, with 13 bases between. Per the germline V gene, CDR1 is MGHRA and CDR2 is YSYEKL. This CDR3 has 14 amino acids. CDR3 in DNA: TGCGCCAGCACTAAGGGGCGGTCGAACACTGAAGCTTTCTTT. Amino acid sequence: CASTKGRSNTEAFF.

The gene calls are TRBV5-1 and TRBJ2-7, with 9 bases aligning to TRBD1. In germline, CDR1 is SGHRS, CDR2 YFSETQ. V lost 4 bases to trimming and J lost 3 bases; unmatched junction nucleotides: 5. The CDR3 runs to 14 residues. The CDR3 protein is CASSGTGRLYEQYF. The CDR3 DNA follows: TGCGCCAGCAGCGGGACAGGGAGACTCTACGAGCAGTACTTC.

V gene TRBV5-1 combines with J gene TRBJ2-3; no firm D call. The CDR3 extends over 12 amino acids. V was trimmed by 5 bases and J by 4 bases, leaving 8 bases between them. Germline V gene sequence: CDR1 SGHRS, CDR2 YFSETQ. The chain's CDR3 is CASSLIPDTQYF. The CDR3 DNA sequence: TGCGCCAGCAGTCTTATCCCAGATACGCAGTATTTT.

The V call is TRBV19, the J call TRBJ1-1; tentatively, D is TRBD1 (6 bases). Trimming left V 5 bases short and J 0 bases short, with 16 bases between. Per the germline V gene, CDR1 is LNHDA and CDR2 is SQIVND (reference sequence). The CDR3 length is 16 residues. The CDR3 is CASSDPTGSVNTEAFF. CDR3 bases: TGTGCCAGTAGTGACCCGACAGGCTCGGTGAACACTGAAGCTTTCTTT.

This clone came up a few times. This sequence joins TRBV2 and TRBJ1-2, with TRBD1 matching over 8 bases. Germline values: CDR1 SNHLY, CDR2 FYNNEI. The CDR3 has 13 amino acids. The V and J ends lost 3 bases and 7 bases, in that order; junction bases with no gene match: 4. The CDR3 nucleotides are TGTGCCAGCAGTGATCGACAGGGGCCTGGCTACACCTTC. Residues: CASSDRQGPGYTF. The variable domain in full, with the rest retrieved from reference TRBV2 and TRBJ1-2, is EPEVTQTPSHQVTQMGQEVILRCVPISNHLYFYWYRQILGQKVEFLVSFYNNEISEKSEIFDDQFSVERPDGSNFTLKIRSTKLEDSAMYFCASSDRQGPGYTFGSGTRLTVV.

Of note for this clone: At one boundary the junction diverges from the germline segment, which might be a read error. The chain recombines TRBV29-1 with TRBJ1-2, with D unclear. CDR3 length: 11 amino acids. Looked up from germline, CDR1 is SQVTM and CDR2 is ANQGSEA. This chain's CDR3 is CSVEEGSAENF. The CDR3 DNA reads as TGCAGCGTTGAAGAGGGCAGCGCCGAGAACTTC.

The chain uses TRBV6-6 and TRBJ1-5; D is undetermined. Germline V gene data show CDR1 as MNHNY and CDR2 as SVGAGI (reference sequence). There are 12 residues in the CDR3. Trimming shortened V by 6 bases and J by 6 bases, and 9 bases separated the two germline ends. This CDR3 reads CASSPSGQPQHF. The CDR3, as DNA: TGTGCCAGCAGCCCCTCCGGTCAGCCCCAGCATTTT.

V gene TRBV6-6 combines with J gene TRBJ2-1; D might be TRBD1 (5 bases). Germline values: CDR1 MNHNY, CDR2 SVGAGI (reference sequence). CDR3 size: 14 residues. The germline V and J ends were trimmed by 6 bases and 0 bases, with 9 bases remaining between them. This CDR3 reads CASRGLGSYNEQFF. As DNA, the CDR3 is TGTGCCAGCAGGGGGCTCGGCTCCTACAATGAGCAGTTCTTC.

This chain links TRBV2 with TRBJ2-7, with D maybe TRBD1 (5 bases). Germline V gene sequence: CDR1 SNHLY, CDR2 FYNNEI. Trimming took 6 bases from V and 6 from J, leaving 12 bases between them. The CDR3 contains 12 residues. CDR3 sequence: CASRKGAGEQYF. CDR3 in DNA: TGTGCCAGCAGGAAAGGGGCAGGCGAGCAGTACTTC. Drawing the rest from reference TRBV2 and TRBJ2-7, the complete variable domain is EPEVTQTPSHQVTQMGQEVILRCVPISNHLYFYWYRQILGQKVEFLVSFYNNEISEKSEIFDDQFSVERPDGSNFTLKIRSTKLEDSAMYFCASRKGAGEQYFGPGTRLTVT.

The J gene is TRBJ1-6, the V gene TRBV21-1. TRBV21-1 is a recognized pseudogene. CDR3 length: 18 residues. CDR3: CASSKEGTSPSYNSPLHF. The CDR3 DNA reads TGTGCCAGCAGCAAAGAAGGGACTTCTCCCTCCTATAATTCACCCCTCCACTTT.

This rearrangement joins TRBV19 to TRBJ1-5, with 12 bases lining up with TRBD1. The germline V gene has CDR1 LNHDA and CDR2 SQIVND (reference sequence). V shed 5 bases, J shed 2 bases, and the junction held 16 bases outside the gene matches. The CDR3 runs to 20 residues. The CDR3 loop is CASSHSRDRGPLRRNQPQHF. CDR3 coding DNA: TGTGCCAGTAGTCACAGCCGGGACAGGGGGCCCCTTCGGCGCAATCAGCCCCAGCATTTT.

This sequence joins TRBV7-2 and TRBJ2-2; D possibly corresponds to TRBD1 (5 bases). CDR1 is SGHTA, CDR2 FQGNSA, per germline. The CDR3 loop spans 14 amino acids. The V end was cut by 6 bases, the J end by 1 base, with 9 bases between. As DNA, the CDR3 is TGTGCCAGCAGTCTAGACAGGAACACCGGGGAGCTGTTTTTT. Translating gives CASSLDRNTGELFF.

As to this clone: Within the sample, other DNA sequences also encode this same CDR3. CDR3: CASSSDTGELFF. The CDR3 DNA reads as TGTGCCAGCAGCTCCGACACCGGGGAGCTGTTTTTT. The gene calls are TRBV7-3 and TRBJ2-2; no firm D call. The germline V gene encodes CDR1 SGHTA and CDR2 FQGTGA. The V end was cut by 4 bases, the J end by 3 bases, with 3 bases between. CDR3 length: 12 amino acids. Full variable domain (outside the CDR3, taken from reference TRBV7-3 and TRBJ2-2): GAGVSQTPSNKVTEKGKYVELRCDPISGHTALYWYRQSLGQGPEFLIYFQGTGAADDSGLPNDRFFAVRPEGSVSTLKIQRTERGDSAVYLCASSSDTGELFFGEGSRLTVL.

The chain uses TRBV28 and TRBJ2-1; no definite D call. CDR1 MDHEN and CDR2 SYDVKM come from the germline V gene. The length of the CDR3 is 11 residues. V dropped 0 bases and J dropped 8 bases, with 2 bases sitting between them. As DNA, the CDR3 is TGTGCCAGCAGTTTATGGGATGAGCAGTTCTTC. Protein sequence: CASSLWDEQFF.

V gene TRBV6-5 combines with J gene TRBJ1-1; D perhaps matches TRBD1 (5 bases). Trimming stripped 2 bases from V and 0 bases from J, with 13 bases between. Per germline, CDR1 MNHEY and CDR2 SVGAGI. The length of the CDR3 is 16 residues. In DNA, the CDR3 is TGTGCCAGCAGTTACATCGGGGGGTCCATGAACACTGAAGCTTTCTTT. Translated: CASSYIGGSMNTEAFF.

This chain links TRBV4-1 with TRBJ2-1; 7 nucleotides agree with TRBD2. The length of the CDR3 is 15 residues. The V segment lost 4 bases and the J segment 7 bases; nucleotides outside the gene matches: 10. In germline, CDR1 is MGHRA, CDR2 YSYEKL. CDR3 residues: CASSRGEGLRNEQFF. CDR3 in DNA: TGCGCCAGCAGCCGGGGGGAGGGCCTGAGGAATGAGCAGTTCTTC.

This chain connects TRBV10-2 to TRBJ2-2; no clear D gene. The V end lost 7 bases, the J end lost 6 bases, and 12 bases lay between the germline ends. Germline values: CDR1 WSHSY, CDR2 SAAADI. The length of the CDR3 is 13 residues. The CDR3 protein is CASMRGSSGELFF. CDR3 nucleotide sequence: TGCGCCAGCATGAGAGGTAGCTCCGGGGAGCTGTTTTTT.

This chain joins TRBV5-1 and TRBJ2-2; 10 bases are a match to TRBD2. The V gene's germline CDR1 is SGHRS and CDR2 YFSETQ. This CDR3 comprises 15 residues. J gave up 8 bases and V 0 bases, and 4 bases lay outside the gene matches. The CDR3 sequence is CASSLGLAGVGELFF. CDR3 sequence (DNA): TGCGCCAGCAGCTTGGGTCTAGCGGGAGTAGGGGAGCTGTTTTTT.

V is TRBV10-3 and J is TRBJ1-2; 8 bases are a match to TRBD1. J lost 2 bases, V lost 4 bases, and 3 bases had no gene match. The CDR3 is made up of 14 amino acids. Germline V gene sequence: CDR1 ENHRY, CDR2 SYGVKD. The CDR3: CAISGNRGNYGYTF. CDR3 DNA: TGTGCCATCAGTGGTAACAGGGGGAACTATGGCTACACCTTC.

The CDR3 here is CSVEVTGTGDNEQFF. The CDR3 region has the DNA TGCAGCGTTGAAGTTACCGGGACAGGAGACAATGAGCAGTTCTTC. The chain uses TRBV29-1 and TRBJ2-1; 8 nucleotides match TRBD1. The germline CDR1 and CDR2 sequences are SQVTM and ANQGSEA. Losses at the gene ends were 1 base for V and 5 bases for J; bases not matched to a gene: 7. This CDR3 has 15 amino acids.

CDR3: CASSSGPVGTQYF. CDR3 nucleotides: TGCGCCAGCAGCTCCGGACCAGTAGGGACCCAGTACTTC. The rearrangement joins TRBV5-1 to TRBJ2-5; no clear D. The CDR3 runs 13 residues. Trimming removed 3 bases from V and 7 bases from J, with 13 bases in between. The germline V gene has CDR1 SGHRS and CDR2 YFSETQ.

J is TRBJ2-2 and V is TRBV9; D remains unclear. V shed 0 bases and J shed 7 bases, with 16 bases lying between them. The germline V gene has CDR1 SGDLS and CDR2 YYNGEE. The CDR3 has 16 amino acids. For the CDR3, the DNA is TGTGCCAGCAGCGTAGGGGTGAGAAGGGAAGACGGGGAGCTGTTTTTT. It codes for CASSVGVRREDGELFF.

The CDR3 loop is CASSITGTGATDTQYF. In nucleotides, the CDR3 is TGTGCCAGTAGTATAACCGGGACAGGGGCCACAGATACGCAGTATTTT. The chain uses TRBV19 and TRBJ2-3; TRBD1 aligns across 10 bases. CDR3 size: 16 residues. The V and J ends lost 2 bases and 2 bases, in that order; junction bases with no gene match: 4. CDR1 and CDR2 (germline): LNHDA, SQIVND (reference sequence).

The rearrangement links TRBV19 to TRBJ2-1; 8 bases fit TRBD1. Germline loops: CDR1 LNHDA, CDR2 SQIVND (reference sequence). The CDR3 loop spans 16 amino acids. V was clipped by 5 bases and J by 8 bases; unmatched bases: 14. The CDR3: CASSPSWTGMGDEQFF. The CDR3 nucleotides read TGTGCCAGTAGTCCCTCTTGGACAGGGATGGGAGATGAGCAGTTCTTC. The whole variable domain, remainder taken from reference TRBV19 and TRBJ2-1, is DGGITQSPKYLFRKEGQNVTLSCEQNLNHDAMYWYRQDPGQGLRLIYYSQIVNDFQKGDIAEGYSVSREKKESFPLTVTSAQKNPTAFYLCASSPSWTGMGDEQFFGPGTRLTVL.

The chain recombines TRBV15 with TRBJ1-6, with D tentatively TRBD1 (6 bases). CDR3 length equals 15 residues. Germline assignment: CDR1 LNHNV and CDR2 YYDKDF (reference sequence). V was clipped by 1 base and J by 17 bases, with 21 bases between them. The CDR3 loop is CATSRVIGTNFNIHF. CDR3 bases: TGTGCCACCAGCAGAGTGATTGGGACAAACTTTAACATCCACTTT.

The V and J genes are TRBV11-2 and TRBJ2-1; 7 bases line up with TRBD2. CDR3 length: 16 residues. With 6 bases clipped from V and 5 bases from J, the junction kept 13 bases outside the gene matches. The germline V gene encodes CDR1 SGHAT and CDR2 FQNNGV. The CDR3 region has the DNA TGTGCCAGCAGTCCACAGCGGGACTTTACAAACAATGAGCAGTTCTTC. Protein product: CASSPQRDFTNNEQFF.

This clone was found once. CDR3 region: CASSKGPAGNTIYF. The CDR3 DNA follows: TGTGCCAGCAGCAAAGGACCGGCTGGAAACACCATATATTTT. This chain uses TRBV21-1 with TRBJ1-3. TRBV21-1 is classified as a pseudogene. This CDR3 is 14 amino acids long.